The 28 T cell receptor beta chains reported below all come from one sample, sequenced in a study of regulatory T cells in long-lasting Graves disease. The TCR beta library used iRepertoire HTBI primers with Arm-PCR amplification of CDR3. TCRdb analysed the multiplex PCR reads with MiXCR anew, one entry per CDR3 protein. The table has approximately 350,000 distinct CDR3 sequences, over 15% seen once; the top ten hold 30%. As to time point: newly diagnosed GD, antithyroid drugs for less than 3 months. Researchers made the TCR library from RNA that was extracted from PBMCs. A further study also used this sample, focusing on T cells in Graves' hyperthyroidism and ophthalmopathy.

The sample in question was peripheral blood mononuclear cells (PBMCs), obtained at new diagnosis, from a patient treated with antithyroid drugs. The receptors stem from a man aged 35 to 55 with Graves disease.

Comment on this clonotype: The germline gene is not matched at one end of the junction; a read error may be the cause. This chain uses TRBV20-1 with TRBJ2-4, with D unclear. The CDR3 is 14 amino acids. Germline CDR1 is DFQATT and CDR2 is SNEGSKA (reference sequence). CDR3 loop: CSADPRTKTRYSPF. The CDR3 bases are TGCAGTGCAGACCCTAGAACAAAAACTCGCTACAGCCCCTTC.

To note about this clonotype: This may be a read error, as it is one base from a much larger clone. V and J are TRBV2 and TRBJ1-5; D might be TRBD1 (5 bases). The CDR3 spans 14 residues. Germline CDR1 SNHLY, CDR2 FYNNEI. V was pared by 5 bases and J by 6 bases, with 14 bases between. The CDR3 nucleotides are TGTGCCAGCAGTTTAGCGACAGCAAGTCAGCCCCAGCATTTT. Its protein product is CASSLATASQPQHF.

This clonotype was counted at least ten times. The chain combines TRBV7-8 with TRBJ2-7; D perhaps matches TRBD1 (8 bases). Between the trimmed V and J ends, which lost 3 bases and 6 bases, there was a span of 12 bases. Germline lookup yields CDR1 SGHVS and CDR2 FQNEAQ. The CDR3 extends over 13 amino acids. CDR3 loop: CASSFNRGGEQYF. CDR3 nucleotide sequence: TGTGCCAGCAGCTTTAACAGGGGGGGCGAGCAGTACTTC.

The chain is built from TRBV10-3 and TRBJ2-7, with D possibly TRBD1 on 6 matching bases. CDR1 and CDR2 (germline): ENHRY, SYGVKD. This CDR3 region has 15 residues. Between the trimmed V and J ends, which lost 3 bases and 1 base, there was a span of 13 bases. Here the CDR3 DNA reads TGTGCCATCAGTGATTACACGCAGGGGTCCTACGAGCAGTACTTC. As protein: CAISDYTQGSYEQYF.

This clonotype showed up many times. The CDR3 sequence: CASSQDRTYYGYTF. The DNA for the CDR3 is TGTGCCAGCAGCCAAGATCGTACATACTATGGCTACACCTTC. The V gene is TRBV3-1, the J gene TRBJ1-2; D call uncertain. The length of the CDR3 is 14 residues. V was trimmed by 0 bases and J by 3 bases, leaving 8 bases between them. Germline V CDR1 and CDR2: LGHDT, YNNKEL (reference sequence). The complete variable domain, with remaining parts taken from reference TRBV3-1 and TRBJ1-2, reads DTAVSQTPKYLVTQMGNDKSIKCEQNLGHDTMYWYKQDSKKFLKIMFSYNNKELIINETVPNRFSPKSPDKAHLNLHINSLELGDSAVYFCASSQDRTYYGYTFGSGTRLTVV.

This clonotype appeared a few times. The chain carries TRBV6-1 and TRBJ1-3, with a weak D call TRBD1 (5 bases). The CDR3 has 13 residues. V lost 1 base and J lost 7, with 8 bases in between. Germline CDR1 MNHNS, CDR2 SASEGT. The CDR3 loop is CASSEGRDNTIYF. In DNA form, the CDR3 reads TGTGCCAGCAGTGAAGGCAGGGACAACACCATATATTTT.

This clonotype occurred a few times. V is TRBV9 and J is TRBJ2-5; 10 positions agree with TRBD2. Germline V gene sequence: CDR1 SGDLS, CDR2 YYNGEE. J was trimmed by 5 bases and V by 3 bases; bases with no gene match: 7. CDR3 length equals 15 residues. The CDR3 protein is CASSASGGGGETQYF. The CDR3 DNA sequence: TGTGCCAGCAGCGCCAGCGGGGGGGGGGGCGAGACCCAGTACTTC.

The chain employs TRBV6-2 or TRBV6-3 and TRBJ2-3; D is unclear. V was pared by 6 bases and J by 6 bases, with 10 bases between. CDR1 and CDR2 (germline): MNHEY, SVGEGT. The CDR3 totals 12 residues. CDR3 in amino acids: CASRPPQDTQYF. In nucleotides, the CDR3 is TGTGCCAGCAGACCCCCCCAGGATACGCAGTATTTT.

This clonotype was observed many times. The rearrangement links TRBV20-1 to TRBJ1-1; no firm D call. Trimming cost V 0 bases and J 1 base, with 9 bases left between them. The germline V gene has CDR1 DFQATT and CDR2 SNEGSKA (reference sequence). The CDR3 length is 14 residues. The CDR3 region is CSARDPPANTEAFF. DNA for the CDR3: TGCAGTGCTAGAGATCCACCCGCGAACACTGAAGCTTTCTTT.

Ten or more counts support this clonotype. DNA for the CDR3: TGTGCCAGCAGCTTAGAGGCGGTCCAGGGGATGTCCCAGTACTTC. Amino acid sequence: CASSLEAVQGMSQYF. The chain has TRBV11-2 and TRBJ2-5; tentative D call: TRBD1 (6 bases). V gave up 0 bases and J gave up 9 bases, with 17 bases separating them. There are 15 residues in the CDR3. From germline, CDR1 is SGHAT and CDR2 FQNNGV.

This clonotype was observed once. J is TRBJ1-1 and V is TRBV9; 9 positions match TRBD1. Germline V CDR1 and CDR2: SGDLS, YYNGEE. The CDR3 runs to 15 residues. As DNA, the CDR3 is TGTGCTAGTGGTTTGGACAGGGGAGCGGTGACTGAAGCTTTCTTT. Its protein product is CASGLDRGAVTEAFF.

This clonotype was detected ten times or more. This chain joins TRBV7-3 and TRBJ2-3, with TRBD2 matching over 8 bases. V gave up 5 bases and J gave up 6 bases; unmatched junction bases: 7. The length of the CDR3 is 14 residues. Germline CDR1 is SGHTA and CDR2 is FQGTGA. The CDR3 sequence is CASSPVASGDTQYF. In nucleotides, the CDR3 is TGTGCCAGCAGCCCAGTGGCTAGCGGGGATACGCAGTATTTT.

This clonotype was detected only once. A much larger clone is a single base away; this may be a read error. CDR3 bases: TGTGCCACCAGCAGAGGGAGGGTTTTCGTCACTAATGAAAGACTGTTTTTT. Its translation is CATSRGRVFVTNERLFF. The chain has TRBV15 and TRBJ1-4; D is uncertain. This CDR3 is 17 amino acids long. Per the germline V gene, CDR1 is LNHNV and CDR2 is YYDKDF (reference sequence).

This clonotype showed up many times. V is TRBV30 and J is TRBJ1-5; tentatively, D is TRBD1 (5 bases). Germline V gene sequence: CDR1 GTSNPN, CDR2 SVGIG (reference sequence). Between the trimmed V and J ends, which lost 3 bases and 1 base, there was a span of 13 bases. The CDR3 extends over 15 amino acids. The CDR3 is CAWRGRDGSNQPQHF. The CDR3 DNA follows: TGTGCCTGGAGGGGGAGGGACGGGAGCAATCAGCCCCAGCATTTT.

This chain links TRBV28 with TRBJ2-1, with D perhaps TRBD1 (5 bases). Trimming took 7 bases from V and 2 from J, leaving 15 bases between them. CDR3 length: 15 amino acids. From germline, CDR1 is MDHEN and CDR2 SYDVKM. Here the CDR3 DNA reads TGTGCCAGCACCCTCCCCCAGGGCCCCTACAATGAGCAGTTCTTC. Its translation is CASTLPQGPYNEQFF.

This clonotype occurred a few times. J is TRBJ1-3 and V is TRBV20-1, with D hard to call. CDR1 and CDR2 from the germline V gene are DFQATT and SNEGSKA (reference sequence). This CDR3 spans 13 amino acids. Trimming removed 3 bases from V and 0 bases from J, with 6 bases in between. In DNA, the CDR3 is TGCAGTGCTAGTAGGAACTCTGGAAACACCATATATTTT. Protein product: CSASRNSGNTIYF.

The sample holds a few counts of this clonotype. The chain is built from TRBV28 and TRBJ1-5; 7 positions agree with TRBD1. CDR1 and CDR2 (germline): MDHEN, SYDVKM. The CDR3 totals 22 residues. With 3 bases clipped from V and 6 bases from J, the junction kept 29 bases outside the gene matches. CDR3 bases: TGTGCCAGCAGTTTCCACTTGGGGGGCCGGGAACTGTCAGGGGGTGGCATTCAGCCCCAGCATTTT. Its protein product is CASSFHLGGRELSGGGIQPQHF.

This clonotype was seen ten or more times. The V call is TRBV7-2, the J call TRBJ2-3, with TRBD2 matching over 12 bases. CDR3 length: 18 residues. The germline gives CDR1 SGHTA, CDR2 FQGNSA. With V trimmed by 4 bases and J by 5 bases, 13 bases remained unmatched. Here the CDR3 reads CASSYLPRASGGEDTQYF. The CDR3 coding sequence is TGTGCCAGCAGCTACCTACCCCGGGCTAGCGGGGGGGAAGATACGCAGTATTTT.

This clonotype was counted only a few times. This chain connects TRBV6-2 or TRBV6-3 to TRBJ2-7, with TRBD2 matching over 11 bases. The CDR3 runs to 16 residues. The junction had 11 bases not matched to a gene; V was cut back by 6 bases and J by 4 bases. Germline CDR1 MNHEY, CDR2 SVGEGT. CDR3: CASRRDSTSGVYEQYF. The CDR3 DNA is TGTGCCAGCAGAAGGGATTCGACTAGCGGGGTTTACGAGCAGTACTTC.

This clonotype was detected ten times or more. This sequence joins TRBV6-2 or TRBV6-3 and TRBJ2-1; D remains unclear. Per the germline V gene, CDR1 is MNHEY and CDR2 is SVGEGT. The germline V and J ends were trimmed by 2 bases and 0 bases, with 8 bases remaining between them. There are 15 residues in the CDR3. The CDR3 here is CASSYTESSYNEQFF. The CDR3 nucleotides read TGTGCCAGCAGTTACACGGAGAGCTCCTACAATGAGCAGTTCTTC.

The gene calls are TRBV2 and TRBJ1-1; D gene unclear. Germline loops: CDR1 SNHLY, CDR2 FYNNEI. This CDR3 contains 15 residues. V lost 2 bases to trimming and J lost 2 bases, with 12 bases between them. The chain's CDR3 is CASSEWIGRNTEAFF. The CDR3 nucleotides are TGTGCCAGCAGTGAATGGATAGGGAGAAACACTGAAGCTTTCTTT.

This clonotype was observed many times. The chain links TRBV9 to TRBJ1-2; D gene ambiguous. The V end was cut by 0 bases, the J end by 2 bases, with 5 bases between. This CDR3 contains 13 residues. Germline assignment: CDR1 SGDLS and CDR2 YYNGEE. The CDR3 coding sequence is TGTGCCAGCAGCGTAGGGCCAAACTATGGCTACACCTTC. It is translated as CASSVGPNYGYTF.

This clonotype was counted ten times or more. The J gene is TRBJ2-1, the V gene TRBV7-9, with 9 bases matching TRBD2. In germline, CDR1 is SEHNR, CDR2 FQNEAQ (reference sequence). This CDR3 is 15 amino acids long. V was clipped by 2 bases and J by 8 bases; unmatched bases: 7. CDR3 residues: CASSLMRGGADEQFF. The DNA of the CDR3 is TGTGCCAGCAGCTTAATGCGCGGGGGGGCGGATGAGCAGTTCTTC.

This clonotype appeared many times. The CDR3 reads CATRAAGAYTDTQYF. The CDR3 DNA follows: TGTGCCACCAGAGCAGCGGGGGCCTACACAGATACGCAGTATTTT. The rearrangement joins TRBV24-1 to TRBJ2-3, with TRBD2 identical over 8 bases. The CDR3 length is 15 residues. CDR1 is KGHDR and CDR2 is SFDVKD in the germline V gene. V lost 7 bases, J lost 2 bases, and 7 bases stayed unmatched.

This clonotype was seen repeatedly, ten times or more. V gene TRBV9 combines with J gene TRBJ1-1; D is unresolved. V was pared by 8 bases and J by 4 bases, with 15 bases between. The CDR3 consists of 13 residues. Germline V gene sequence: CDR1 SGDLS, CDR2 YYNGEE. The CDR3 DNA reads as TGTGCCAGTCAGCTGGAGGAGGGCACTGAAGCTTTCTTT. Translated: CASQLEEGTEAFF.

The gene calls are TRBV5-4 and TRBJ2-5; D is undetermined. The CDR3 totals 14 residues. Per germline, CDR1 SGHNT and CDR2 YYREEE (reference sequence). The V end lost 4 bases, the J end lost 4 bases, and 14 bases lay between the germline ends. The CDR3 coding sequence is TGTGCCAGCAGCCTGGAGAGGTCCAGAGAGACCCAGTACTTC. Its protein product is CASSLERSRETQYF.

In its sample, this clonotype was seen many times. V is TRBV12-5 and J is TRBJ2-5; no clear D. Germline values: CDR1 LGHNT, CDR2 FRNRAP. The CDR3 spans 12 residues. V lost 4 bases to trimming and J lost 3 bases, with 6 bases between them. The CDR3 coding sequence is TGTGCTAGTGGTTCCTTTGAAGAGACCCAGTACTTC. Amino acid sequence: CASGSFEETQYF. The full variable domain, with the rest looked up from reference TRBV12-5 and TRBJ2-5, is DARVTQTPRHKVTEMGQEVTMRCQPILGHNTVFWYRQTMMQGLELLAYFRNRAPLDDSGMPKDRFSAEMPDATLATLKIQPSEPRDSAVYFCASGSFEETQYFGPGTRLLVL.

This clonotype was counted many times. The chain has TRBV6-1 and TRBJ2-7; 10 bases fit TRBD2. Looked up from germline, CDR1 is MNHNS and CDR2 is SASEGT. The J segment lost 2 bases and the V segment lost 5 bases, leaving 9 bases of the junction unmatched. The CDR3 totals 16 residues. CDR3 coding DNA: TGTGCCAGCAGTAGACAGGGACTAGCGAATGCCTACGAGCAGTACTTC. It yields the protein CASSRQGLANAYEQYF.